Only a few counts were recorded for the clone carrying this TCR beta chain. Its cognate antigen is unknown. These data originate in a study of cytomegalovirus exposure and HLA in healthy donors. General study findings and limits: Later, TCR association rates were found to vary by HLA locus, highest for DRB1 and lowest for HLA-C. Sequencing artifact likely explains a cluster of highly shared sequence variants. An analysis done earlier found most TCR beta V segments productive about 87% or about 30% of the time.

The trim removed 6 bases at V and 4 bases at J, leaving 3 bases unmatched. Germline V gene sequence: CDR1 SQVTM, CDR2 ANQGSEA. There are 13 residues in the CDR3. PCR employed 60 Vbeta and 13 Jbeta primers. Only in-frame clones appear in the TCRdb table, and some are missing; sequencing was by immunoSEQ multiplex PCR. This table holds about 91,000 clones, around 70% found once. The chain carries TRBV29-1 and TRBJ2-7; 13 bases fit TRBD2. The clonotype comes from a female donor in good health and CMV-seronegative. The sample taken for sequencing was PBMCs. Written as DNA, the CDR3 is TGCAGCGTCGAGGGACTAGCGGGGTACGAGCAGTACTTC. It codes for CSVEGLAGYEQYF.